This T cell receptor beta chain was obtained from a study of monozygotic twins with cystic fibrosis (dated by TCRdb to the early 2020s). With regard to the full study: Barcoded libraries were made from around 3 micrograms of fragmented DNA using about 16 PCR cycles. To gauge how much genetics shapes V and J gene usage, the researchers compared TCR beta repertoires both within and across 16 monozygotic twin pairs who have cystic fibrosis. The cohort comprised ten female and six male twin pairs aged about 2.0 to 36.4 years, median approximately 8.8 years, mostly children and adolescents. Twins were ranked among about a thousand cohort participants for weight-for-height and FEVPerc (FEV1 disease centile) at the day of blood sampling. Data for three of the twin pairs had already been reported earlier in a different context. Broad study findings and their caveats: No association turned up between shared CDR3 numbers and age, concordance or disease severity, and the cohort was small. The greatest similarity to the co-twin was observed for V gene usage in 13 of 16 pairs and for J usage in 8 of 16 pairs, which suggested genetic constraints. Simpson clonality was generally low (median approximately 0.0089), suggesting a naive-dominated repertoire, with higher clonality in the most severely affected patients. Significantly higher nucleotide-identical clonotype sharing was observed within monozygotic CF twin pairs than between unrelated CF individuals (P = 0.000026, Mann-Whitney).

For this clone: Its specific antigen is unknown. No base qualities exist here, and no much larger clone lies one base off it.

The twin pairs came from the European Cystic Fibrosis Twin and Sibling Study Cohort, a cohort that recruited patients from 150 to 200 CF clinics across 14 European countries. Zygosity and CFTR genotype were verified in-house, and zygosity was tested by multiplex PCR of nine short tandem repeat loci. Peripheral blood was taken from each twin, and clinical parameters were recorded on the day of blood sampling. Genomic DNA was isolated from peripheral blood cells with phenol/chloroform and kept in TE buffer at 4 degrees C. Following the manufacturer's instructions, the researchers used the immunoSEQ immune profiling system to amplify TCR beta CDR3 regions via multiplex PCR. Sequencing was performed on an Illumina NextSeq system. Per the original workflow: The immunoSEQ Analyzer platform handled processing of the sequence data, and clonality was calculated by taking the square root of Simpson's index of productive rearrangements. Similarity in V and J usage was measured by Jensen-Shannon distance, and OLGA was used to compute CDR3 generation probabilities. The immuneACCESS database (August 2020) and VDJdb (December 2020) were searched for shared CDR3 sequences. In its TCRdb copy, this immuneACCESS table keeps in-frame sequences only and misses some clones. Where compared with another copy, unresolved V genes explain less than half of these, and the others have no known cause. V and J calls and clone size are as listed in that table; D and trimming were resolved from the DNA. Within this sample are 15,000 to 25,000 clones, with about 89% of them counted one time only. Around 1.6% of the sample is taken by the ten largest.

The V and J ends are trimmed by 0 bases and 11 bases, leaving 11 bases between them. CDR1 is given as SGHNT and CDR2 as YYREEE, both from the germline V gene (reference sequence). The CDR3 goes from the cysteine to the phenylalanine over 13 residues. The sequence is cut down to CDR3 DNA, 39 bases in frame from base 1. In this chain, TRBV5-4 is recombined with TRBJ1-4, with the D gene call left open. Sample: blood. The receptor's source is a girl aged 2 to 9 with cystic fibrosis. The sequence in DNA is TGTGCCAGCAGCTTGGAGGCCTCGCGGAAACTGTTTTTT. Translated, this is CASSLEASRKLFF.